The sequence of this T cell receptor (beta chain) was determined in a study of blood T cell repertoires in COVID-19. The wider study: Italy, Spain and the United States were the sources of the convalescent and acute COVID-19 samples.

The study assigned cohorts using participant-reported clinical history. The repertoire was sequenced with immunoSEQ multiplex PCR; TCRdb's copy has only in-frame clones and lacks some. The repertoire holds some 250,000 clones, approximately 90% seen once, with around a sixth in the top ten. The CDR3 sequence is 14 residues long. V was pared by 0 bases and J by 2 bases, with 5 bases between. The germline V gene encodes CDR1 ENHRY and CDR2 SYGVKD. The chain joins TRBV10-3 to TRBJ1-5, with D possibly being TRBD1 (5 bases). The receptor's source is a man between 18 and 35 years old who had recovered from COVID-19. Input material: PBMCs or T cells enriched from blood (not recorded which). The DNA of the CDR3 is TGTGCCATCAGTGAGTCACAGGGCAATCAGCCCCAGCATTTT. This gives the protein CAISESQGNQPQHF.